Presented here are 7 T cell receptor beta chains from one specimen sequenced in a study of blood T cells in healthy people across ages. It was with a sample-barcoded 5' primer and a J-beta primer mix that a second PCR of about 7 to 12 cycles was run. Each CDR3 protein gets one entry after TCRdb re-called the 5' RACE reads with MiXCR. The data contain 950,000 to 1,200,000 distinct CDR3 sequences, around two fifths of them seen just once; the ten biggest clones take up around 13%. Sequencing was performed on blood. These receptors all stem from a man younger than 35 in good health.

This clonotype has just a few counts. The chain is built from TRBV9 and TRBJ2-4, with a tentative D call TRBD2 (6 bases). The end of the DNA is better explained by TRBJ2-5, so the J call may be wrong. The CDR3 has 14 residues. Germline V gives CDR1 SGDLS, CDR2 YYNGEE. This CDR3 reads CASSGSGTGETQYF. For the CDR3, the DNA is TGTGCCAGCAGCGGTAGCGGCACGGGAGAGACCCAGTACTTC.

The rearrangement joins TRBV20-1 to TRBJ2-1, with D perhaps TRBD1 (5 bases). The CDR3 sequence is 13 residues long. CDR1 and CDR2 (germline): DFQATT, SNEGSKA (reference sequence). Trimming took 4 bases from V and 5 from J, leaving 12 bases between them. This CDR3 reads CSATKDSNNEQFF. The CDR3 DNA follows: TGCAGTGCTACCAAAGACAGCAACAATGAGCAGTTCTTC.

This clonotype was detected a few times. V and J are TRBV29-1 and TRBJ2-1, with D possibly called TRBD1 or TRBD2 (6 bases each). This CDR3 is 13 amino acids long. Germline V gives CDR1 SQVTM, CDR2 ANQGSEA. Trimming took 5 bases from V and 4 from J, leaving 12 bases between them. CDR3 amino acids: CSVRKGGYNEQFF. CDR3 nucleotides: TGCAGCGTTCGCAAAGGGGGGTACAATGAGCAGTTCTTC.

This chain joins TRBV5-1 and TRBJ2-3; weak D call: TRBD1 (6 bases). Germline V CDR1 and CDR2: SGHRS, YFSETQ. Trimming removed 2 bases at V and 0 bases at J, with 10 bases between. The length of the CDR3 is 15 residues. Here the CDR3 DNA reads TGCGCCAGCAGCTTAGAGGGGGTGAGCACAGATACGCAGTATTTT. Translated, it gives CASSLEGVSTDTQYF.

This clonotype was observed a handful of times. In DNA, the CDR3 is TGCGCCAGCAGCCAAGAAAAACGGTACCAAGAGACCCAGTACTTC. Protein sequence: CASSQEKRYQETQYF. This chain links TRBV4-3 with TRBJ2-5; D is undetermined. Trimming stripped 0 bases from V and 0 bases from J, with 8 bases between. CDR1 LGHNA and CDR2 YSLEER come from the germline V gene. There are 15 residues in the CDR3.

The rearrangement uses TRBV7-3 and TRBJ2-2; 8 bases line up with TRBD1. This CDR3 is 13 amino acids long. Losses at the gene ends were 5 bases for V and 8 bases for J; bases not matched to a gene: 4. Germline assignment: CDR1 SGHTA and CDR2 FQGTGA. The CDR3 region is CASSPQGVGELFF. The CDR3 DNA sequence: TGTGCCAGCAGCCCACAGGGGGTGGGGGAGCTGTTTTTT.

This clonotype was observed a few times. The chain recombines TRBV5-1 with TRBJ2-1, with 11 bases lining up with TRBD2. CDR3 length equals 16 residues. The V gene end was trimmed by 4 bases and the J gene end by 5 bases; junction bases not matched to a gene: 8. Germline CDR1 and CDR2: SGHRS and YFSETQ. CDR3 loop: CASSAPGTSGHNEQFF. CDR3 DNA: TGCGCCAGCAGCGCTCCCGGGACTAGCGGCCACAATGAGCAGTTCTTC.